The 14 T cell receptor beta chains below come from one sample, sequenced in a study of cytomegalovirus exposure and HLA in healthy donors. PCR used 60 Vbeta primers and 13 Jbeta primers. Clones were read by immunoSEQ multiplex PCR, and TCRdb kept only the in-frame ones, dropping some. The sample has about 84,000 clones, 55% to 70% seen once. The source material was PBMCs. The origin of the receptors is a woman aged 40 to 50 in good health and CMV-seropositive.

This clone has a single count. V gene TRBV7-2 combines with J gene TRBJ2-1; tentative D call: TRBD2 (5 bases). CDR1 and CDR2 (germline): SGHTA, FQGNSA. CDR3 size: 13 residues. Trimming took off 0 bases at V and 7 bases at J, with 7 bases between the two ends. CDR3 sequence reads: CASSLALENEQFF. CDR3 DNA sequence: TGTGCCAGCAGCTTAGCACTAGAAAATGAGCAGTTCTTC.

This clone came up once. The sample carries other DNA sequences with the same CDR3. The chain uses TRBV25-1 and TRBJ2-1; no firm D call. V was pared by 4 bases and J by 6 bases, with 7 bases between. Per the germline V gene, CDR1 is MGHDK and CDR2 is SYGVNS. The CDR3 is 12 amino acids. The CDR3 here is CASSARLNEQFF. CDR3 in DNA: TGTGCCAGCAGTGCTAGGCTCAATGAGCAGTTCTTC.

This clone has more than one count but fewer than ten. The chain uses TRBV28 and TRBJ2-5; 7 bases map to TRBD1. Trimming took 3 bases from V and 1 from J; bases not matched to a gene: 17. The CDR3 extends over 19 amino acids. Per the germline V gene, CDR1 is MDHEN and CDR2 is SYDVKM. The CDR3 DNA is TGTGCCAGCAGTTTGATGTGGGACAGCTTACAGGGGCCCCAAGAGACCCAGTACTTC. As protein: CASSLMWDSLQGPQETQYF.

This chain uses TRBV4-1 with TRBJ2-6; 9 bases match TRBD1. With 1 base clipped from V and 0 bases from J, the junction kept 16 bases outside the gene matches. The CDR3 loop spans 22 amino acids. Germline V gene data show CDR1 as MGHRA and CDR2 as YSYEKL. The chain's CDR3 is CASSQALKTGTGTSSGANVLTF. CDR3 sequence (DNA): TGCGCCAGCAGCCAAGCACTAAAGACCGGGACAGGGACCAGCTCTGGGGCCAACGTCCTGACTTTC.

V and J are TRBV6-6 and TRBJ2-7, with 8 bases aligning to TRBD1. CDR1 is MNHNY, CDR2 SVGAGI, per germline (reference sequence). Trimming at V came to 2 bases and at J to 6 bases, leaving 3 bases not matched to a gene. The CDR3 has 13 residues. The CDR3 coding sequence is TGTGCCAGCAGTTACCAGGACAGGGCCGAGCAGTACTTC. Residues: CASSYQDRAEQYF.

The V and J genes are TRBV7-3 and TRBJ2-5, with a tentative D call TRBD1 (5 bases). Germline V gene lookup returns CDR1 SGHTA and CDR2 FQGTGA. There are 15 residues in the CDR3. Trimming cost V 2 bases and J 2 bases, with 12 bases left between them. CDR3 DNA: TGTGCCAGCAGCTTATCCCGGACACAGCAAGAGACCCAGTACTTC. Translation: CASSLSRTQQETQYF.

The chain carries TRBV28 and TRBJ1-1, with 8 positions matching TRBD1. CDR1 and CDR2 (germline): MDHEN, SYDVKM. V trimming: 6 bases; J trimming: 0 bases; junction bases outside the gene matches: 3. The CDR3 runs to 14 residues. CDR3 loop: CASSSGQVNTEAFF. The CDR3, as DNA: TGTGCCAGCAGCTCGGGACAGGTGAACACTGAAGCTTTCTTT.

This chain links TRBV14 with TRBJ2-7, with D perhaps matching TRBD2 (5 bases). The V gene's germline CDR1 is SGHDN and CDR2 FVKESK. V was shortened by 3 bases and J by 3 bases, with 12 bases between the two germline ends. The CDR3 covers 14 residues. The CDR3 loop reads CASSHRLAYYEQYF. CDR3 nucleotide sequence: TGTGCCAGCAGCCACAGGCTAGCTTACTACGAGCAGTACTTC.

This chain uses TRBV4-3 with TRBJ2-5; 13 nucleotides align to TRBD2. CDR3 length: 17 amino acids. J gave up 3 bases and V 0 bases, and 4 bases lay outside the gene matches. Germline CDR1 is LGHNA and CDR2 is YSLEER. This chain's CDR3 is CASSQDTTSGRKETQYF. The CDR3 region has the DNA TGCGCCAGCAGCCAAGATACGACTAGCGGGAGGAAAGAGACCCAGTACTTC.

This chain uses TRBV28 with TRBJ1-2; TRBD1 might be the D (6 bases). V dropped 1 base and J dropped 4 bases, with 10 bases sitting between them. This CDR3 has 14 residues. Germline V gene lookup returns CDR1 MDHEN and CDR2 SYDVKM. Here the CDR3 reads CASSLSQGSYGYTF. In DNA form, the CDR3 reads TGTGCCAGCAGTTTATCACAGGGTTCCTATGGCTACACCTTC.

This chain connects TRBV28 to TRBJ1-2; D remains unclear. Trimming left V 10 bases short and J 4 bases short, with 13 bases between. Per germline, CDR1 MDHEN and CDR2 SYDVKM. The CDR3 length is 12 residues. CDR3 DNA: TGTGCCACTAAAGGCGGCCTCTATGGCTACACCTTC. Translated, it gives CATKGGLYGYTF.

The table lists this clone with a few counts. The chain employs TRBV18 and TRBJ2-3, with 11 bases identical to TRBD1. Germline loops: CDR1 KGHSH, CDR2 LQKENI. This CDR3 is 17 amino acids long. J was trimmed by 2 bases and V by 2 bases; bases with no gene match: 6. The CDR3 DNA follows: TGTGCCAGCTCACCATTCGGACAGGGGGCTTCCACAGATACGCAGTATTTT. Protein product: CASSPFGQGASTDTQYF.

This clone was recorded once. This rearrangement joins TRBV5-8 to TRBJ2-3, with TRBD2 identical over 8 bases. This CDR3 has 16 amino acids. With V trimmed by 1 base and J by 4 bases, 8 bases remained unmatched. CDR1 is SGHTS, CDR2 YDEGEE, per germline. The CDR3 bases are TGTGCCAGCAGCTTGTCTCCAGCGGGAGCTCCAGATACGCAGTATTTT. Encoded protein: CASSLSPAGAPDTQYF.

This clone has a handful of counts. The CDR3 region has the DNA TGTGCCAGCCTTTATAACACTGAAGCTTTCTTT. This gives the protein CASLYNTEAFF. This chain joins TRBV2 and TRBJ1-1; no clear D gene. Germline CDR1 SNHLY, CDR2 FYNNEI. V lost 8 bases and J 2 bases, leaving 6 bases between the germline ends. CDR3 length: 11 residues.